This T cell receptor (beta chain) was captured by sequencing in a study of shared clonotypes between healthy human individuals. Broader study findings: Donor clonotype sharing was expected to depend on sequencing depth. Naive CD4 clonotypes overlapped across a few donors at roughly 5%. Even with large depth, rarefaction showed that sorted-subset sequencing was incomplete.

About this clone itself: Its antigen is as yet unknown.

Libraries were prepared by immunoSEQ multiplex PCR; TCRdb keeps only in-frame clonotypes and omits some of them. The sample yields 1.6 million or so clones, roughly 96% seen once. This CDR3 spans 14 amino acids. V dropped 5 bases and J dropped 10 bases, with 20 bases sitting between them. Germline lookup yields CDR1 KGHSH and CDR2 LQKENI. This TCR came from a man aged 30 to 39 in good health. Material: naive CD4+ T cells sorted from blood. The subset denotes: CD45RA+ positively selected. J is TRBJ1-1 and V is TRBV18; D possibly corresponds to TRBD1 (6 bases). CDR3 nucleotide sequence: TGTGCCAGCTCATCGATGCGGGACAATGTGTTAGCTTTCTTT. Protein: CASSSMRDNVLAFF. Filled out from reference TRBV18 and TRBJ1-1, the complete variable domain reads NAGVMQNPRHLVRRRGQEARLRCSPMKGHSHVYWYRQLPEEGLKFMVYLQKENIIDESGMPKERFSAEFPKEGPSILRIQQVVRGDSAAYFCASSSMRDNVLAFFGQGTRLTVV.